The rows below give T cell receptor beta chains drawn from one sample of a study of identical twins. In TCRdb, the 5' RACE reads were re-called with MiXCR into one record per CDR3 protein. The table records fewer than 350,000 distinct CDR3 sequences, under 9.5% of them present only once. The sample also formed part of further work on yellow fever vaccine responses in identical twins.

Sequencing input: memory (CD45RO+) T cells sorted from blood. The receptors shown here come from a woman in her late teens or twenties in good health. Each CDR3 is given with its conserved first and last residue. A D gene is named only where the DNA matches it firmly. Only part of the rows carry a size: once, few, many, or a class if the clone is expanded.

>TRBV3-1|TRBD2|TRBJ2-6|few
TGTGCCAGCACCTCCGGGGGGTACTTCGGTCCTGGGGCCAACGTCCTGACTTTC
CASTSGGYFGPGANVLTF
>TRBV12-3/TRBV12-4|.|TRBJ1-5|many
TGTGCCAGCAGCCCGCAGGGAAGTAGCAATCAGCCCCAGCATTTT
CASSPQGSSNQPQHF
>TRBV11-3|TRBD1|TRBJ2-7|few
TGTGCCAGCAGCCTTCAGACAGGGGCCTCGATTAACTACGAGCAGTACTTC
CASSLQTGASINYEQYF
>TRBV6-4|.|TRBJ2-2|few
TGTGCCAGCAGTGACAGGGCGGGCACCGGGGAGCTGTTTTTT
CASSDRAGTGELFF
>TRBV3-1|.|TRBJ2-2|few
TGTGCCAGCAGGTCCGCCGGGGAATCCACCGGGGAGCTGTTTTTT
CASRSAGESTGELFF
>TRBV7-9|.|TRBJ1-1|.
TGTGCCAGCAGCTTAGATGGTGGTCAGGGCAACACTGAAGCTTTCTTT
CASSLDGGQGNTEAFF
>TRBV14|.|TRBJ2-5|few
TGTGCCAGCAGCCAAGCAGACAGGCTTGGGGAGACCCAGTACTTC
CASSQADRLGETQYF
>TRBV6-2/TRBV6-3|TRBD1|TRBJ2-2|.
TGTGCCAGCAGCCCGGGCGACAGGGGGAACACCGGGGAGCTGTTTTTT
CASSPGDRGNTGELFF
>TRBV12-3/TRBV12-4|.|TRBJ1-3|few
TGTGCCAGCAGTTTAGCGGGGGCCTCTGGAAACACCATATATTTT
CASSLAGASGNTIYF
>TRBV5-1|TRBD2|TRBJ2-3|many
TGCGCCAGCAAACTAGCGGGAGGCACAGATACGCAGTATTTT
CASKLAGGTDTQYF
>TRBV7-2|TRBD2|TRBJ2-5|.
TGTGCCAGCAGCTTATCCGTAGCGGGGGGTCAAGAGACCCAGTACTTC
CASSLSVAGGQETQYF
>TRBV29-1|TRBD2|TRBJ2-3|many
TGCAGCGTTCATAGCGGGAGAAGCGCAGATACGCAGTATTTT
CSVHSGRSADTQYF
>TRBV6-4|TRBD1|TRBJ1-2|many
TGTGCCAGCAGTGACGGGGACAGTAATGGCTACACCTTC
CASSDGDSNGYTF
>TRBV5-6|.|TRBJ2-4|many
TGTGCCAGCAGCTCGGACGGGACTCCTAACATTCAGTACTTC
CASSSDGTPNIQYF
>TRBV2|.|TRBJ1-1|.
TGTGCCAGCTGGATGCCACTTAACACTGAAGCTTTCTTT
CASWMPLNTEAFF
>TRBV24-1|.|TRBJ2-2|.
TGTGCCACTAAGGATTCCGGGGAGCTGTTTTTT
CATKDSGELFF
>TRBV19|TRBD1|TRBJ1-5|.
TGTGCCAGCAATTCCGGGACAGGGGGGAGTAATAGCAATCAGCCCCAGCATTTT
CASNSGTGGSNSNQPQHF
>TRBV20-1|TRBD1|TRBJ1-2|many
TGCAGTGTGTTCCGGACAGGGAGGATCTATGGCTACACCTTC
CSVFRTGRIYGYTF
>TRBV20-1|.|TRBJ2-7|.
TGCAGTGCTACGGGACTCATGGGCCAAGGCTCCTACGAGCAGTACTTC
CSATGLMGQGSYEQYF
>TRBV2|.|TRBJ2-5|.
TGTGCCAGCAGCGCATCGCGGCCGGAGGAAGAGACCCAGTACTTC
CASSASRPEEETQYF
>TRBV11-2|TRBD2|TRBJ2-2|.
TGTGCCAGCAGCCGAGGGCCTAGCGGGGAGAACACCGGGGAGCTGTTTTTT
CASSRGPSGENTGELFF
>TRBV7-2|TRBD2|TRBJ2-5|few
TGTGCCAGCAGCCGGGGGGGCTCTTCAGAGACCCAGTACTTC
CASSRGGSSETQYF
>TRBV7-8|TRBD1|TRBJ2-2|many
TGTGCCAGCAGCCCAGTGGGACAGGTTGCCGGGGAGCTGTTTTTT
CASSPVGQVAGELFF
>TRBV11-2|.|TRBJ1-5|.
TGTGCCAGCAGCCTAGACAAGAGCAATCAGCCCCAGCATTTT
CASSLDKSNQPQHF
>TRBV27|TRBD2|TRBJ2-7|.
TGTGCCAGCAGATCACTAGCGGGAGGTTCCTACGAGCAGTACTTC
CASRSLAGGSYEQYF
>TRBV3-1|.|TRBJ2-7|many
TGTGCCAGCAGCCCCCTAACCGGCCCCGCAGACGAGCAGTACTTC
CASSPLTGPADEQYF
>TRBV4-1|TRBD2|TRBJ2-5|.
TGCGCCAGCAGCCAAGTACCGACTTCCAGCGGGAAACAGACCCAGTACTTC
CASSQVPTSSGKQTQYF
>TRBV20-1|.|TRBJ2-1|many
TGCAGTGCTAGAGATTACGGCAGCTCCTACAATGAGCAGTTCTTC
CSARDYGSSYNEQFF
>TRBV3-1|.|TRBJ2-7|.
TGTGCCAGCAGCTCCCGGCCCCTCGAGCAGTACTTC
CASSSRPLEQYF
>TRBV27|.|TRBJ1-6|.
TGTGCCAGCGGACAGCAGTATAATTCACCCCTCCACTTT
CASGQQYNSPLHF
>TRBV29-1|TRBD1|TRBJ2-2|few
TGCAGCGTCATAATAGGGGGCACGATCGGGGAGCTGTTTTTT
CSVIIGGTIGELFF
>TRBV4-2|TRBD2|TRBJ2-3|few
TGTGCCAGCAGCCCCGGGACTAGCGGGGACGGACGAGATACGCAGTATTTT
CASSPGTSGDGRDTQYF
>TRBV7-3|TRBD2|TRBJ2-1|.
TGTGCCAGCAGCTTCGCGGCGGCGGGAGTCGCGGTTGAGCAGTTCTTC
CASSFAAAGVAVEQFF
>TRBV20-1|TRBD1|TRBJ2-5|.
TGCAGTGCTAGAACCGGGACAGGGGAAGAGACCCAGTACTTC
CSARTGTGEETQYF
>TRBV12-3/TRBV12-4|.|TRBJ2-1|.
TGTGCCAGCAGTTTTCTCGGGGGGCCTTACAATGAGCAGTTCTTC
CASSFLGGPYNEQFF
>TRBV5-1|.|TRBJ2-3|.
TGCGCCAGCAGCTCCGGACACCGAGACTCCACAGATACGCAGTATTTT
CASSSGHRDSTDTQYF
>TRBV6-1|.|TRBJ1-5|many
TGTGCCAGCAGTGGCAGGGGAGGGGATCAGCCCCAGCATTTT
CASSGRGGDQPQHF
>TRBV5-1|TRBD2|TRBJ2-1|few
TGCGCCAGCAGCCCGCAAGGTAGCGGGAGTGGCAATGAGCAGTTCTTC
CASSPQGSGSGNEQFF
>TRBV7-9|.|TRBJ2-7|.
TGTGCCAGCAGCCGCGAGGGGGTCGGGGAGCAGTACTTC
CASSREGVGEQYF
>TRBV5-1|.|TRBJ2-3|few
TGCGCCAGCAGCGCCTCCCGCCAGCTAGCTCGAAGCACAGATACGCAGTATTTT
CASSASRQLARSTDTQYF
>TRBV3-1|TRBD1|TRBJ1-1|few
TGTGCCAGCAGCCAACAACCGGGACAGATGAACACTGAAGCTTTCTTT
CASSQQPGQMNTEAFF
>TRBV20-1|.|TRBJ2-5|many
TGCAGTGCTACGGACAGACAAGAGACCCAGTACTTC
CSATDRQETQYF
>TRBV4-1|.|TRBJ2-5|many
TGCGCCAGCAGCCAAGATCTACGGACCTCCGAAGAGACCCAGTACTTC
CASSQDLRTSEETQYF
>TRBV2|TRBD1|TRBJ2-5|many
TGTGCCAGCAGGGCAGGGACAGGGCAAGAGACCCAGTACTTC
CASRAGTGQETQYF
>TRBV7-2|TRBD1|TRBJ2-5|many
TGTGCCAGCAGATCGAACAGGGGGCTCGAGACCCAGTACTTC
CASRSNRGLETQYF
>TRBV5-6|.|TRBJ1-1|many
TGTGCCAGCAGCCCAGGGGCGGGACTAACACCTGAAGCTTTCTTT
CASSPGAGLTPEAFF
>TRBV28|.|TRBJ1-6|many
TGTGCCAGCAGTTTCTCCCCTCAGAATTCACCCCTCCACTTT
CASSFSPQNSPLHF
>TRBV12-3/TRBV12-4|TRBD1|TRBJ1-2|many
TGTGCCAGCAGCGGGGACAGGGCCTATGGCTACACCTTC
CASSGDRAYGYTF